Each of the 5 T cell receptor beta chains below was sequenced from the same sample in a study of T cell changes during pregnancy in multiple sclerosis. Assay: immunoSEQ multiplex PCR; the TCRdb copy retains only in-frame clones and omits some. The top ten hold 2.5% to 4% of the sample, which has 95,000 to 100,000 clones, around 92% seen once. This specimen was peripheral blood, taken in the second trimester of pregnancy. The source of these receptors is a female donor with multiple sclerosis, enrolled in a pregnancy study.

The chain combines TRBV28 with TRBJ2-1, with 8 bases that match TRBD2. CDR3 size: 15 residues. V shed 5 bases and J 4 bases; nucleotides not matched to a gene: 7. The germline gives CDR1 MDHEN, CDR2 SYDVKM. CDR3 loop: CASSRSGLGYNEQFF. DNA of the CDR3: TGTGCCAGCAGTAGATCGGGACTAGGGTACAATGAGCAGTTCTTC.

V gene TRBV5-1 combines with J gene TRBJ2-7, with 9 bases identical to TRBD1. V gave up 4 bases and J gave up 3 bases; unmatched junction bases: 8. The CDR3 runs 15 residues. The germline V gene has CDR1 SGHRS and CDR2 YFSETQ. The CDR3 reads CASSRQTGGLYEQYF. In nucleotides, the CDR3 is TGCGCCAGCAGCAGACAGACAGGGGGTCTCTACGAGCAGTACTTC.

This chain links TRBV7-6 with TRBJ2-1, with a weak D call TRBD2 (5 bases). Germline CDR1 SGHVS, CDR2 FNYEAQ. V was shortened by 0 bases and J by 1 base, with 10 bases between the two germline ends. The CDR3 extends over 16 amino acids. For the CDR3, the DNA is TGTGCCAGCAGCTTAGCACCCAAGCGGTCCTACAATGAGCAGTTCTTC. Its protein is CASSLAPKRSYNEQFF.

CDR3: CASSLRLGLGIYEQYF. As DNA, the CDR3 is TGTGCCAGCAGTCTTCGGCTGGGACTAGGGATCTACGAGCAGTACTTC. The chain links TRBV27 to TRBJ2-7; 8 bases map to TRBD2. This CDR3 has 16 amino acids. Germline V gene sequence: CDR1 MNHEY, CDR2 SMNVEV (reference sequence). Trimming at V came to 5 bases and at J to 3 bases, leaving 12 bases not matched to a gene.

The rearrangement joins TRBV30 to TRBJ2-1; 7 nucleotides agree with TRBD1. With V trimmed by 2 bases and J by 9 bases, 7 bases remained unmatched. The germline V gene encodes CDR1 GTSNPN and CDR2 SVGIG (reference sequence). The CDR3 runs to 13 residues. The CDR3 protein is CAWSRGLGSEQFF. The CDR3 DNA is TGTGCCTGGAGTAGGGGGCTCGGTAGTGAGCAGTTCTTC.